The 2 T cell receptor beta chains given below trace back to one sample, sequenced in a study of T-cell memory formation after mild COVID-19. TCRdb reanalysed the 5' RACE reads using MiXCR and keeps one entry per CDR3 protein. Among 390,000 or so distinct CDR3 sequences, more than 15% were seen once, and the ten largest hold 20% to 25%. Sequencing was carried out using PBMCs or a T cell subset sorted from them (not recorded which). These receptors all come from a man aged 18 to 29 who had mild COVID-19 (a few samples of this study predate the infection). Cell type and time point are not known.

This clonotype was seen a few times. V and J are TRBV10-3 and TRBJ2-5, with 9 nucleotides matching TRBD1. The CDR3 contains 14 residues. Trimming took 7 bases from V and 5 from J; bases not matched to a gene: 8. CDR1 and CDR2 from the germline V gene are ENHRY and SYGVKD. Written as DNA, the CDR3 is TGTGCCATCAAAACGGGACAGGGCGAGGAGACCCAGTACTTC. Translating gives CAIKTGQGEETQYF.

This clonotype was seen a few times. V and J are TRBV7-2 and TRBJ1-2, with D unclear. Germline V gene sequence: CDR1 SGHTA, CDR2 FQGNSA. CDR3 length equals 13 residues. The germline V and J ends were trimmed by 0 bases and 5 bases, with 7 bases remaining between them. DNA of the CDR3: TGTGCCAGCAGCTTAGCGCTATTGTATGGCTACACCTTC. Protein product: CASSLALLYGYTF. Variable domain in full (rest from reference TRBV7-2 and TRBJ1-2): GAGVSQSPSNKVTEKGKDVELRCDPISGHTALYWYRQSLGQGLEFLIYFQGNSAPDKSGLPSDRFSAERTGGSVSTLTIQRTQQEDSAVYLCASSLALLYGYTFGSGTRLTVV.